The T cell receptor (beta chain) described here comes from a study of patients and donors after allogeneic stem cell transplantation. Using its own MiXCR run on the RT-PCR reads, TCRdb lists one record per CDR3 protein. The sample contains 920,000 or so distinct CDR3 sequences, about a sixth of which appear only once. CDR1 and CDR2 from the germline V gene are SEHNR and FQNEAQ (reference sequence). Trimming cost V 10 bases and J 5 bases, with 11 bases left between them. This CDR3 has 11 residues. Sequenced input: blood, either unsorted or a sorted T cell fraction (not recorded which). This chain connects TRBV7-9 to TRBJ1-2; possibly TRBD1 for D (5 bases). The sequence was obtained from a human donor who was either an allogeneic HSCT recipient or a stem cell or donor lymphocyte infusion donor (not recorded which). It is not recorded whose cells these are; they may come from a transplant donor. The CDR3: CATSTVYGYTF. The CDR3 coding sequence is TGTGCCACCTCGACAGTTTATGGCTACACCTTC.